The next 8 T cell receptor beta chains were all read from a single sample in a study of molecular identifiers for immune sequencing clone quantification. TCRdb re-derived calls from the PCR reads in MiXCR, one entry per CDR3 protein. The sample shows tens of thousands of distinct CDR3 sequences, approximately 25% of them seen only once. The sample comprised naive CD8+ T cells from blood, with Jurkat cell RNA spiked in. Stated subset: FACS-sorted CD8+CD4-CCR7+CD45RA+ naive T cells. The origin of the receptors is a human donor in good health. Some libraries in this study had Jurkat cell RNA spiked in.

The J gene is TRBJ2-5, the V gene TRBV13, with 10 bases matching TRBD2. V lost 5 bases to trimming and J lost 5 bases; unmatched junction nucleotides: 11. CDR3 length: 16 residues. Looked up from germline, CDR1 is PRHDT and CDR2 is FYEKMQ (reference sequence). The CDR3 loop reads CASSKLAGPSRETQYF. The CDR3 DNA reads TGTGCCAGCAGCAAACTAGCGGGGCCTTCCAGGGAGACCCAGTACTTC.

This clonotype showed up many times. The CDR3 nucleotides read TGCGCCAGCAGCCCTCTTCGGGACTACGAGCAGTACTTC. Translated: CASSPLRDYEQYF. The rearrangement uses TRBV4-3 and TRBJ2-7, with D perhaps matching TRBD2 (5 bases). Germline V gene data show CDR1 as LGHNA and CDR2 as YSLEER. The V end lost 4 bases, the J end lost 3 bases, and 10 bases lay between the germline ends. CDR3 size: 13 residues.

This clonotype was seen ten or more times. This chain uses TRBV20-1 with TRBJ2-4; D possibly corresponds to TRBD1 (6 bases). With 5 bases removed from V and 0 bases from J, the gap between germline ends came to 11 bases. Looked up from germline, CDR1 is DFQATT and CDR2 is SNEGSKA (reference sequence). The CDR3 has 14 residues. In DNA, the CDR3 is TGCAGTGCTCCCGCAGGGGTAGCCAAAAACATTCAGTACTTC. Encoded protein: CSAPAGVAKNIQYF.

This clonotype was found many times. This chain uses TRBV20-1 with TRBJ2-3, with D possibly being TRBD2 (5 bases). The germline V and J ends were trimmed by 0 bases and 2 bases, with 12 bases remaining between them. Germline V gene lookup returns CDR1 DFQATT and CDR2 SNEGSKA (reference sequence). This CDR3 region has 15 residues. The CDR3 sequence is CSARDGPSSTDTQYF. The CDR3 nucleotides are TGCAGTGCTAGAGATGGGCCTAGCTCCACAGATACGCAGTATTTT.

This clonotype was counted many times. The chain carries TRBV5-1 and TRBJ2-6; tentatively, D is TRBD1 (6 bases). The CDR3 has 14 amino acids. V was trimmed by 0 bases and J by 8 bases, leaving 9 bases between them. The V gene's germline CDR1 is SGHRS and CDR2 YFSETQ. The CDR3 nucleotides read TGCGCCAGCAGCTTGGACAGGGCTCCCAACGTCCTGACTTTC. It yields the protein CASSLDRAPNVLTF.

This clonotype was seen many times. The J gene is TRBJ2-7, the V gene TRBV6-2 or TRBV6-3; D is ambiguous. CDR3 length: 12 amino acids. Germline-derived CDR1 and CDR2 are MNHEY and SVGEGT. The V and J ends lost 8 bases and 3 bases respectively, with 11 bases between them. The CDR3: CASLGKVYEQYF. CDR3 DNA: TGTGCCAGCCTGGGAAAAGTCTACGAGCAGTACTTC.

V is TRBV14 and J is TRBJ2-7; weak D call: TRBD2 (5 bases). Trimming took off 5 bases at V and 1 base at J, with 12 bases between the two ends. The CDR3 extends over 14 amino acids. Germline V gene lookup returns CDR1 SGHDN and CDR2 FVKESK. DNA of the CDR3: TGTGCCAGCAGCGATAGAGCGGAATCCTACGAGCAGTACTTC. As protein: CASSDRAESYEQYF.

Regarding this clonotype: Mismatch with germline at one junction end may stem from a read error. V usage is TRBV7-9 and J usage is TRBJ1-4; TRBD1 agrees at 7 bases. Germline CDR1 is SEHNR and CDR2 is FQNEAQ (reference sequence). CDR3 length equals 17 residues. The CDR3 loop reads CASSLGPTRQGHEKLSF. In DNA form, the CDR3 reads TGTGCCAGCAGCTTAGGTCCTACTCGACAGGGCCATGAAAAACTGTCTTTT.